Below, 14 T cell receptor beta chains from the same sample are listed, as sequenced in a study of blood T cell repertoires in COVID-19. TCRdb's table, derived via immunoSEQ multiplex PCR, lists solely in-frame clones and lacks some. This table holds some 160,000 clones, around 83% found once. The material sequenced was peripheral blood. These receptors originate from a woman aged 70-85 years who had recovered from COVID-19.

The V gene is TRBV5-1, the J gene TRBJ2-3; D might be TRBD2 (6 bases). The length of the CDR3 is 17 residues. Germline CDR1 reads SGHRS; CDR2 reads YFSETQ. Trimming cost V 1 base and J 2 bases, with 17 bases left between them. CDR3 amino acids: CASSLWGLGQDTDTQYF. CDR3 sequence (DNA): TGCGCCAGCAGCTTGTGGGGACTTGGGCAGGACACAGATACGCAGTATTTT.

The chain couples TRBV6-2 or TRBV6-3 to TRBJ2-1, with 8 bases matching TRBD2. The trim removed 6 bases at V and 8 bases at J, leaving 6 bases unmatched. The CDR3 is made up of 13 amino acids. Germline V gives CDR1 MNHEY, CDR2 SVGEGT. The DNA of the CDR3 is TGTGCCAGCAGCGGACTAGCCATTTATGAGCAGTTCTTC. Its protein is CASSGLAIYEQFF.

This chain links TRBV7-8 with TRBJ2-3; 8 nucleotides match TRBD2. There are 16 residues in the CDR3. V dropped 5 bases and J dropped 1; count of bases not matched to a gene: 8. Germline values: CDR1 SGHVS, CDR2 FQNEAQ. CDR3 region: CASSPTERGRTDTQYF. DNA for the CDR3: TGTGCCAGCAGCCCCACGGAGCGGGGGCGCACAGATACGCAGTATTTT.

The CDR3 here is CAIREGQTQETQYF. The DNA of the CDR3 is TGTGCCATCAGGGAGGGGCAGACCCAAGAGACCCAGTACTTC. The chain combines TRBV10-3 with TRBJ2-5; tentatively, D is TRBD2 (6 bases). V lost 6 bases and J lost 1, with 12 bases in between. Germline CDR1 ENHRY, CDR2 SYGVKD. CDR3 length: 14 amino acids.

This clone was seen a single time. This chain uses TRBV19 with TRBJ1-5; maybe TRBD1 (5 bases). This CDR3 contains 15 residues. Trimming removed 1 base at V and 3 bases at J, with 10 bases between. Germline CDR1 reads LNHDA; CDR2 reads SQIVND (reference sequence). The CDR3 spells CASSIGGRINQPQHF. CDR3 in DNA: TGTGCCAGTAGTATAGGGGGCAGGATCAATCAGCCCCAGCATTTT.

V usage is TRBV6-2 or TRBV6-3 and J usage is TRBJ2-7; D ambiguous. The CDR3 covers 12 residues. Trimming stripped 4 bases from V and 6 bases from J, with 10 bases between. Germline V gives CDR1 MNHEY, CDR2 SVGEGT. This CDR3 reads CASSSVVVEQYF. CDR3 DNA: TGTGCCAGCAGTTCCGTAGTCGTCGAGCAGTACTTC.

The chain couples TRBV5-1 to TRBJ2-7; 7 bases line up with TRBD2. The CDR3 extends over 14 amino acids. The germline V gene has CDR1 SGHRS and CDR2 YFSETQ. The V and J ends lost 4 bases and 5 bases, in that order; junction bases with no gene match: 9. CDR3 protein: CASSDRGEWNEQYF. The DNA of the CDR3 is TGCGCCAGCAGCGACCGGGGGGAGTGGAACGAGCAGTACTTC.

This CDR3 is CAWRDRASYGYTF. Here the CDR3 DNA reads TGTGCCTGGAGGGACAGGGCGTCCTATGGCTACACCTTC. The V and J genes are TRBV30 and TRBJ1-2; 8 bases are shared with TRBD1. Germline V gene sequence: CDR1 GTSNPN, CDR2 SVGIG (reference sequence). The V segment lost 3 bases and the J segment 4 bases; nucleotides outside the gene matches: 4. This CDR3 region has 13 residues.

This clone was detected once. The V and J genes are TRBV4-3 and TRBJ1-1, with D possibly TRBD1 on 6 matching bases. The CDR3 spans 14 residues. Germline V gives CDR1 LGHNA, CDR2 YSLEER. The V and J ends lost 0 bases and 11 bases respectively, with 16 bases between them. The CDR3 sequence is CASSQDGGGRGAFF. The CDR3 DNA follows: TGCGCCAGCAGCCAAGATGGCGGGGGGCGCGGGGCTTTCTTT.

This clone was observed a single time. V gene TRBV5-8 combines with J gene TRBJ2-3; 12 positions match TRBD2. The CDR3 loop spans 18 amino acids. J lost 4 bases, V lost 0 bases, and 9 bases had no gene match. Germline CDR1 and CDR2: SGHTS and YDEGEE. Here the CDR3 reads CASSLARRLAGVPDTQYF. DNA of the CDR3: TGTGCCAGCAGCTTGGCCCGACGACTAGCGGGAGTTCCAGATACGCAGTATTTT.

This clone was seen just once. The V call is TRBV27, the J call TRBJ2-7, with D tentatively TRBD2 (5 bases). The ends were cut back, 5 bases at V and 2 bases at J, with 19 bases in the middle. CDR1 is MNHEY, CDR2 SMNVEV, per germline (reference sequence). The CDR3 totals 16 residues. CDR3 protein: CASSGMRTSNPYEQYF. CDR3 DNA sequence: TGTGCCAGCAGTGGTATGAGGACTTCTAACCCCTACGAGCAGTACTTC.

This chain connects TRBV11-2 to TRBJ1-3; tentative D call: TRBD1 (5 bases). The ends were cut back, 5 bases at V and 0 bases at J, with 11 bases in the middle. Germline CDR1 is SGHAT and CDR2 is FQNNGV. This CDR3 spans 15 amino acids. CDR3 nucleotides: TGTGCCAGCAGCCTAGGGGCGCTCTCTGGAAACACCATATATTTT. Protein product: CASSLGALSGNTIYF. Combining the CDR3 with reference TRBV11-2 and TRBJ1-3 gives the whole variable domain EAGVAQSPRYKIIEKRQSVAFWCNPISGHATLYWYQQILGQGPKLLIQFQNNGVVDDSQLPKDRFSAERLKGVDSTLKIQPAKLEDSAVYLCASSLGALSGNTIYFGEGSWLTVV.

The chain combines TRBV5-1 with TRBJ2-3; 15 bases line up with TRBD2. The CDR3 length is 17 residues. The germline V gene has CDR1 SGHRS and CDR2 YFSETQ. The trim removed 4 bases at V and 4 bases at J, leaving 7 bases unmatched. CDR3 region: CASSPVGLAGGPDTQYF. The CDR3 coding sequence is TGCGCCAGCAGCCCTGTGGGACTAGCGGGGGGCCCAGATACGCAGTATTTT.

The rearrangement joins TRBV3-1 (or the pseudogene TRBV3-2) to TRBJ1-2, with D perhaps TRBD1 (5 bases). Trimming pared 4 bases from V and 2 bases from J, leaving 20 bases between. The CDR3 totals 17 residues. From germline, CDR1 is LGHDT and CDR2 YNNKEL (reference sequence). CDR3 coding DNA: TGTGCCAGCAGCCCACAGTGGGGCCGGGCTTCGAACTATGGCTACACCTTC. This codes for CASSPQWGRASNYGYTF.